The rows below give T cell receptor beta chains drawn from one sample of a study of blood T cells in healthy people across ages. TCRdb used MiXCR to reprocess the 5' RACE reads, holding one entry per CDR3 protein. This sample yields about 640,000 distinct CDR3 sequences, of which under 30% are seen a single time; 15% to 17% belongs to the top ten. Material for sequencing was blood. All receptors come from an elderly woman in good health. Each CDR3 is given with its conserved first and last residue. The order of the fields is clone size, V gene, D gene, J gene, CDR3 DNA, CDR3 protein. The D gene is left open where the match is weak. Size is omitted from some rows. Given values are once, few, many or a class for expanded clones.

.	TRBV3-1	.	TRBJ2-7	TGTGCCAGCAGCCGGGCAGGGGTTCCCTACGAGCAGTACTTC	CASSRAGVPYEQYF
many	TRBV12-3/TRBV12-4	TRBD2	TRBJ2-5	TGTGCCAGCAGTTTACTTAGCGGGGGAGAGGAGACCCAGTACTTC	CASSLLSGGEETQYF
many	TRBV7-3	.	TRBJ1-1	TGTGCCAGCAGCCAAGGGGTGAACACTGAAGCTTTCTTT	CASSQGVNTEAFF
.	TRBV7-2	.	TRBJ1-5	TGTGCCAGCAGCACAAGGACAGGCAATCAGCCCCAGCATTTT	CASSTRTGNQPQHF
many	TRBV2	.	TRBJ2-7	TGTGCCAGCAGACGGGACAACAACTACGAGCAGTACTTC	CASRRDNNYEQYF
.	TRBV7-7	.	TRBJ2-3	TGTGCTAGCAGCTTATATGCCACAGATACGCAGTATTTT	CASSLYATDTQYF
.	TRBV14	.	TRBJ2-1	TGTGCCAGCAGCCAAGTTATGGGGGTCGGTAATGAGCAGTTCTTC	CASSQVMGVGNEQFF
many	TRBV6-5	TRBD2	TRBJ2-3	TGTGCCAGCTCTGAGGGGCTAGCGGGGGGCACAGATACGCAGTATTTT	CASSEGLAGGTDTQYF
many	TRBV25-1	.	TRBJ2-3	TGTGCCAGCAGTGTTCGGGCGCCCCAAGGAACAGATACGCAGTATTTT	CASSVRAPQGTDTQYF
few	TRBV18	TRBD2	TRBJ2-5	TGTGCCAGCTCAGCGTCTAGCGGGGGAGAGACCCAGTACTTC	CASSASSGGETQYF
many	TRBV11-2	.	TRBJ2-1	TGTGCCAGCAGCTTAGAGTACAGGGCCGGTGAGCAGTTCTTC	CASSLEYRAGEQFF
few	TRBV11-1	TRBD1	TRBJ2-5	TGTGCCAGCAGCTTAGGGACAGGGGACATGGCCCAGTACTTC	CASSLGTGDMAQYF
.	TRBV30	TRBD1	TRBJ2-5	TGTGCCTGGAGTCGAGACAGGGGGCGGGAGACCCAGTACTTC	CAWSRDRGRETQYF
many	TRBV10-3	.	TRBJ2-7	TGTGCCATCAGTGAGTCAGTATACGAGCAGTACTTC	CAISESVYEQYF
many	TRBV29-1	.	TRBJ1-2	TGCAGCGTTGTGGCCAGCAACTATGGCTACACCTTC	CSVVASNYGYTF
.	TRBV7-6	.	TRBJ2-3	TGTGCCAGCAGCTTAGACAATAGGGGGGTGAAGCCAGATACGCAGTATTTT	CASSLDNRGVKPDTQYF
.	TRBV13	.	TRBJ2-5	TGTGCCAGCAACCAGGGACAGCCGGGGGGGACCCAGTACTTC	CASNQGQPGGTQYF
many	TRBV12-3/TRBV12-4	.	TRBJ2-6	TGTGCCAGCAGTTCTTGGGGGTTACCAATCTCTGGGGCCAACGTCCTGACTTTC	CASSSWGLPISGANVLTF
few	TRBV2	TRBD1	TRBJ2-3	TGTGCCAGCAGTGTTTCGGGACAGGGGGTGGCTACGCAGTATTTT	CASSVSGQGVATQYF
.	TRBV6-2/TRBV6-3	TRBD2	TRBJ2-1	TGTGCCGGCAGTTACCCGGCGAGCGGGGTGGCAACCAATGAGCAGTTCTTC	CAGSYPASGVATNEQFF
many	TRBV7-3	TRBD2	TRBJ2-3	TGTGCCAGCAGCTCCCTAGCGGGGGGGCTTGATACGCAGTATTTT	CASSSLAGGLDTQYF
many	TRBV9	.	TRBJ2-3	TGTGCCAGCAGCGTAGAAAATCTGGGCGGGACGCAGTATTTT	CASSVENLGGTQYF
.	TRBV5-5	.	TRBJ1-1	TGTGCCAGCAGCTGGGCGGGGTCGCGGACTGAAGCTTTCTTT	CASSWAGSRTEAFF
.	TRBV18	TRBD1	TRBJ1-2	TGTGCCAGCTCACCCGAGGGGGCGCTTTATGGCTACACCTTC	CASSPEGALYGYTF
few	TRBV3-1	.	TRBJ1-2	TGTACCAGCAGCCAAAACACTAACTATGGCTACACCTTC	CTSSQNTNYGYTF
many	TRBV7-2	TRBD2	TRBJ2-3	TGTGCCAGCAGCTTAGCCAGCGGGATCGATACGCAGTATTTT	CASSLASGIDTQYF
many	TRBV7-2	.	TRBJ1-1	TGTGCCAGCAGTTTGGACGGGGGCGGCACTGAAGCTTTCTTT	CASSLDGGGTEAFF
.	TRBV12-3/TRBV12-4	.	TRBJ1-5	TGTGCCAGCAGTCGACATAGCAATCAGCCCCAGCATTTT	CASSRHSNQPQHF
many	TRBV5-1	.	TRBJ2-5	TGCGCCAGCAGCTTGGCCAAGATCCAAGAGACCCAGTACTTC	CASSLAKIQETQYF
few	TRBV29-1	TRBD1	TRBJ1-1	TGCAGCGTGCGACAGGGAAGCACTGAAGCTTTCTTT	CSVRQGSTEAFF
many	TRBV7-2	.	TRBJ2-3	TGTGCCAGCAGCGCGGGACTTCAGGGGGCAGATACGCAGTATTTT	CASSAGLQGADTQYF
many	TRBV7-9	.	TRBJ2-7	TGTGCCAGCAGCTTAGTAGTCCGGGGCGAGCAGTACTTC	CASSLVVRGEQYF
many	TRBV2	.	TRBJ2-5	TGTGCCAGCAGTGAAGTTCGGCCGGTGCAGACCCAGTACTTC	CASSEVRPVQTQYF
.	TRBV20-1	.	TRBJ2-7	TGCAGTGCTAGAAAGGGGGGGGCAGGCAATGAGCAGTACTTC	CSARKGGAGNEQYF
.	TRBV21-1	.	TRBJ1-1	TGTGCCAGCAGCGCCCTACAGGGGGCATGGGACACTGAAGCTTTCTTT	CASSALQGAWDTEAFF
many	TRBV5-6	.	TRBJ1-2	TGTGCCAGCAGCCAAACGAGGGATGGCTACACCTTC	CASSQTRDGYTF
few	TRBV6-2/TRBV6-3	.	TRBJ2-2	TGTGCCAGCAGTTACTCTGGTCGCCCGGAGCGGTTTTTT	CASSYSGRPERFF
many	TRBV4-1	.	TRBJ1-2	TGCGCCAGCAGCCAACCATTCAACAGGCCCGGGGACTATGGCTACACCTTC	CASSQPFNRPGDYGYTF
.	TRBV6-1	TRBD1	TRBJ1-4	TGTGCCTCAGAAACCGGGACAGGGTATGAAAAACTGTTTTTT	CASETGTGYEKLFF